Below, 27 T cell receptor beta chains from the same sample are listed, as sequenced in a study of CD8+CD57+ T cells in acquired aplastic anemia (dated by TCRdb to the late 2010s). Instrument on record: Illumina HiSeq 2000. Genomic DNA was used as template for profiling of TCR beta VDJ combinations and CDR3 sequences. TCRdb redid the processing of the public reads, applying fastp at Q25 and MiXCR, and retained in-frame beta chains. Merged by CDR3 protein, the rows form single entries marked with the most common genes and DNA. The sample table shows hundreds of thousands of distinct CDR3 sequences, and less than 35% are seen once. The ten largest clones capture nearly 0.85% of the sample. Patients chosen for sequencing had shown expansion of CD8+CD57+ cells by flow cytometry. Input material: sorted CD4+, CD8+, or CD8+CD57+ T cells (not recorded which) from PBMCs. The receptors stem from a human donor with aplastic anemia.

V is TRBV24-1 and J is TRBJ2-1, with D possibly TRBD2 on 5 matching bases. Germline loops: CDR1 KGHDR, CDR2 SFDVKD. Trimming took 1 base from V and 10 from J, leaving 13 bases between them. The CDR3 length is 14 residues. CDR3 loop: CATSDLSYQREQFF. CDR3 sequence (DNA): TGTGCCACCAGTGATTTAAGTTACCAGCGGGAGCAGTTCTTC.

Details on this clonotype: The germline gene is not matched at one end of the junction; a read error may be the cause. The chain employs TRBV7-7 and TRBJ2-6; D is uncertain. The CDR3 sequence is 15 residues long. Germline CDR1 SSHAT, CDR2 FNYEAQ (reference sequence). In DNA, the CDR3 is TGTGCTAGCAGCTTTGGGGACTCTGGGGCCAACGTCCTGACTTTC. It is translated as CASSFGDSGANVLTF.

Ten or more counts support this clonotype. The rearrangement links TRBV20-1 to TRBJ1-5; weak D call: TRBD1 (5 bases). Trimming took off 0 bases at V and 4 bases at J, with 13 bases between the two ends. Per the germline V gene, CDR1 is DFQATT and CDR2 is SNEGSKA (reference sequence). The CDR3 consists of 15 residues. DNA of the CDR3: TGCAGTGCTAGAGATCCGGAGGGACGGAATCAGCCCCAGCATTTT. Translated, it gives CSARDPEGRNQPQHF.

Only one count was recorded for this clonotype. This chain uses TRBV7-9 with TRBJ1-4, with D unclear. Germline CDR1 SEHNR, CDR2 FQNEAQ (reference sequence). The CDR3 loop spans 13 amino acids. Trimming pared 4 bases from V and 8 bases from J, leaving 11 bases between. CDR3 bases: TGTGCCAGCAGCTCATGGTTCCAGGAAAAACTGTTTTTT. Amino acid sequence: CASSSWFQEKLFF.

The chain has TRBV3-1 and TRBJ1-3; 8 bases map to TRBD1. The V gene end was trimmed by 7 bases and the J gene end by 8 bases; junction bases not matched to a gene: 13. The CDR3 runs 15 residues. From germline, CDR1 is LGHDT and CDR2 YNNKEL (reference sequence). DNA for the CDR3: TGTGCCAGCACTCGCGGGGCAGGGGGCGCGGACACCATATATTTT. Translating gives CASTRGAGGADTIYF.

With respect to this clonotype: With a much larger clone just one base away, this may be a read error. J is TRBJ1-3 and V is TRBV29-1, with unresolved D. In germline, CDR1 is SQVTM, CDR2 ANQGSEA. The CDR3 is made up of 11 amino acids. Here the CDR3 reads CSVISGNAIYF. The CDR3 DNA is TGCAGCGTTATATCTGGAAACGCCATATATTTT. Complete variable domain (other parts from reference TRBV29-1 and TRBJ1-3): SAVISQKPSRDICQRGTSLTIQCQVDSQVTMMFWYRQQPGQSLTLIATANQGSEATYESGFVIDKFPISRPNLTFSTLTVSNMSPEDSSIYLCSVISGNAIYFGEGSWLTVV.

This clonotype was found a few times. The chain combines TRBV30 with TRBJ1-2, with TRBD1 matching over 7 bases. The CDR3 length is 12 residues. Germline-derived CDR1 and CDR2 are GTSNPN and SVGIG (reference sequence). The J segment lost 4 bases and the V segment lost 8 bases, leaving 7 bases of the junction unmatched. The DNA of the CDR3 is TGTGCCGGTCGACAGGGTGGCTATGGCTACACCTTC. It is translated as CAGRQGGYGYTF.

Comment on this clonotype: One junction end does not reproduce the germline sequence, and a read error may be involved. The chain recombines TRBV2 with TRBJ2-5; a weak D match, TRBD2 (5 bases). There are 12 residues in the CDR3. Per germline, CDR1 SNHLY and CDR2 FYNNEI. The CDR3 region is CASSEVGADGDF. The CDR3 nucleotides are TGTGCCAGCAGTGAAGTGGGCGCCGACGGGGACTTC.

This clonotype was observed a few times. This sequence joins TRBV2 and TRBJ1-3, with no clear D. This CDR3 is 17 amino acids long. The V and J ends lost 3 bases and 0 bases respectively, with 15 bases between them. From germline, CDR1 is SNHLY and CDR2 FYNNEI. The CDR3 DNA follows: TGTGCCAGCAGTGAGGGTCTGACTGCCTTCTCTGGAAACACCATATATTTT. As protein: CASSEGLTAFSGNTIYF. The full variable domain, completed using reference TRBV2 and TRBJ1-3, is EPEVTQTPSHQVTQMGQEVILRCVPISNHLYFYWYRQILGQKVEFLVSFYNNEISEKSEIFDDQFSVERPDGSNFTLKIRSTKLEDSAMYFCASSEGLTAFSGNTIYFGEGSWLTVV.

This clonotype was seen more than once but under ten times. The chain joins TRBV6-1 to TRBJ2-3; D not resolved. The CDR3 is 13 amino acids. Looked up from germline, CDR1 is MNHNS and CDR2 is SASEGT. The V and J ends lost 6 bases and 4 bases respectively, with 11 bases between them. The CDR3 sequence: CASSGTRSDTQYF. The CDR3, as DNA: TGTGCCAGCAGCGGTACAAGGTCAGATACGCAGTATTTT.

The chain couples TRBV6-1 to TRBJ1-5, with 7 bases that match TRBD1. The germline V gene encodes CDR1 MNHNS and CDR2 SASEGT. CDR3 length: 15 residues. Losses at the gene ends were 6 bases for V and 0 bases for J; bases not matched to a gene: 5. CDR3 DNA: TGTGCCAGCAGCCCGGCAGGGGGTAGCAATCAGCCCCAGCATTTT. It is translated as CASSPAGGSNQPQHF.

This clonotype has a handful of counts. The chain recombines TRBV25-1 with TRBJ2-7, with TRBD1 matching 9 bases. Losses at the gene ends were 11 bases for V and 3 bases for J; bases not matched to a gene: 11. There are 14 residues in the CDR3. Germline loops: CDR1 MGHDK, CDR2 SYGVNS. This chain's CDR3 is CAWSGTGTFYEQYF. The DNA of the CDR3 is TGTGCCTGGTCCGGGACAGGGACCTTCTACGAGCAGTACTTC.

V and J are TRBV3-1 and TRBJ1-4; D possibly corresponds to TRBD1 (6 bases). Trimming pared 1 base from V and 12 bases from J, leaving 15 bases between. Germline V lookup: CDR1 LGHDT, CDR2 YNNKEL (reference sequence). The CDR3 is 14 residues long. The CDR3 DNA reads TGTGCCAGCAGCCAAGGTTTTCAGGGGATGGAACTGTTTTTT. This codes for CASSQGFQGMELFF.

V usage is TRBV5-1 and J usage is TRBJ1-1; 7 bases map to TRBD1. CDR3 length equals 13 residues. With 4 bases clipped from V and 4 bases from J, the junction kept 4 bases outside the gene matches. Germline-derived CDR1 and CDR2 are SGHRS and YFSETQ. CDR3 DNA sequence: TGCGCCAGCAGCCCGGACAGGACCACTGAAGCTTTCTTT. It codes for CASSPDRTTEAFF.

In the case of this clonotype: Germline is not matched at one junction end, which may reflect a read error. The chain recombines TRBV7-7 with TRBJ2-2; perhaps TRBD2 as D (6 bases). In germline, CDR1 is SSHAT, CDR2 FNYEAQ (reference sequence). This CDR3 has 15 residues. CDR3 nucleotides: TGTGCTAGCAGCTTAGCGGCCGGAGGTACCGGGGAGCTGTTTTTT. Its translation is CASSLAAGGTGELFF.

The J gene is TRBJ2-1, the V gene TRBV10-3, with TRBD2 identical over 11 bases. This CDR3 contains 17 residues. The germline V gene has CDR1 ENHRY and CDR2 SYGVKD. V lost 4 bases to trimming and J lost 0 bases; unmatched junction nucleotides: 5. The CDR3 spells CAISAPSGRSSYNEQFF. CDR3 nucleotide sequence: TGTGCCATCAGTGCTCCTAGCGGGAGGAGCTCCTACAATGAGCAGTTCTTC.

This clonotype was found many times. This chain uses TRBV7-3 with TRBJ2-7; D is possibly TRBD2 (5 bases). The CDR3 is made up of 11 amino acids. CDR1 is SGHTA, CDR2 FQGTGA, per germline. DNA for the CDR3: TGTGCCAGCAGCTTAACGTTCCGTCGGGGTGTC. This translates into CASSLTFRRGV.

The rearrangement joins TRBV10-2 to TRBJ1-2; D gene unclear. Trimming pared 8 bases from V and 0 bases from J, leaving 13 bases between. The germline V gene encodes CDR1 WSHSY and CDR2 SAAADI. This CDR3 has 14 amino acids. For the CDR3, the DNA is TGCGCCAGCTGTAGCGGGAGGGCTAACTATGGCTACACCTTC. Protein sequence: CASCSGRANYGYTF.

The table lists this clonotype with many counts. The chain couples TRBV7-6 to TRBJ1-6; D remains unclear. This CDR3 spans 13 amino acids. V was clipped by 8 bases and J by 7 bases, with 12 bases between them. The germline CDR1 and CDR2 sequences are SGHVS and FNYEAQ. The CDR3 nucleotides read TGTGCCAGCGGCGCGGACCTGAATTCACCCCTCCACTTT. This sequence encodes CASGADLNSPLHF.

The J gene is TRBJ2-7, the V gene TRBV2; 7 bases match TRBD1. The CDR3 has 11 residues. CDR1 SNHLY and CDR2 FYNNEI come from the germline V gene. The junction had 4 bases not matched to a gene; V was cut back by 8 bases and J by 6 bases. The CDR3 bases are TGTGCCAGCCTCGACAGGGTCGAGCAGTACGTC. Its protein is CASLDRVEQYV.

This clonotype was seen a handful of times. The chain couples TRBV28 to TRBJ2-7; TRBD2 matches at 12 bases. The CDR3 runs 15 residues. Germline loops: CDR1 MDHEN, CDR2 SYDVKM. J gave up 8 bases and V 3 bases, and 8 bases lay outside the gene matches. The CDR3 DNA is TGTGCCAGCAGTTTGCCACTAGCGGGAGGCCCCAAGCAGTACTTC. Protein sequence: CASSLPLAGGPKQYF.

As concerns this clonotype: In this CDR3 the conserved last residue, phenylalanine or tryptophan, is missing, so a read error is likely. The gene calls are TRBV11-1 and TRBJ2-3; D gene ambiguous. The germline V gene has CDR1 SGHAT and CDR2 FQDESV (reference sequence). This CDR3 is 15 amino acids long. The ends were cut back, 1 base at V and 6 bases at J, with 14 bases in the middle. CDR3 sequence (DNA): TGTGCCAGCAGCTTAGAGGCGTGGGGATTGGATACGCAGTATCTT. Protein product: CASSLEAWGLDTQYL.

The genes are TRBV20-1 and TRBJ2-3; no clear D. The germline V and J ends were trimmed by 6 bases and 2 bases, with 9 bases remaining between them. This CDR3 has 12 amino acids. Germline V CDR1 and CDR2: DFQATT, SNEGSKA (reference sequence). CDR3 in DNA: TGCAGTGCCCCCCGCTACACAGATACGCAGTATTTT. This sequence encodes CSAPRYTDTQYF.

This clonotype was seen many times. J is TRBJ1-2 and V is TRBV20-1, with D possibly TRBD1 on 6 matching bases. The CDR3 is 13 residues long. Germline CDR1 DFQATT, CDR2 SNEGSKA (reference sequence). Between the trimmed V and J ends, which lost 6 bases and 2 bases, there was a span of 13 bases. CDR3 sequence: CSATSGHNYGYTF. The CDR3 nucleotides read TGCAGTGCCACTTCGGGACACAACTATGGCTACACCTTC.

This clonotype was counted at least ten times. This chain connects TRBV19 to TRBJ1-2, with TRBD1 as a possible D gene (5 bases). Germline V gene lookup returns CDR1 LNHDA and CDR2 SQIVND (reference sequence). Trimming took 6 bases from V and 6 from J, leaving 14 bases between them. The CDR3 has 13 residues. The CDR3 DNA sequence: TGTGCCAGTAGACAGACAGCATTCCATGGCTACACCTTC. This translates into CASRQTAFHGYTF.

This chain connects TRBV12-3 or TRBV12-4 to TRBJ1-3, with 7 bases aligning to TRBD1. The CDR3 has 17 residues. V lost 5 bases to trimming and J lost 1 base; unmatched junction nucleotides: 11. Here the CDR3 DNA reads TGTGCCAGCAGTGGAGGACAGGCAGTTTGGTCTGGAAACACCATATATTTT. Encoded protein: CASSGGQAVWSGNTIYF.

The chain is built from TRBV19 and TRBJ1-1; no firm D call. Trimming left V 5 bases short and J 1 base short, with 23 bases between. The CDR3 has 18 amino acids. CDR1 and CDR2 from the germline V gene are LNHDA and SQIVND (reference sequence). CDR3: CASSPPGGPDGWNTEAFF. DNA of the CDR3: TGTGCCAGTAGTCCCCCAGGAGGACCGGACGGGTGGAACACTGAAGCTTTCTTT.